This T cell receptor (gamma chain) was obtained from a study of gamma-delta T cells after stem cell transplantation. A few counts support this clone. TCRdb reanalysed the RT-PCR reads with CATT. This repertoire shows about 1,200 gamma-chain clones, approximately 60% found once; its top ten account for about 5%. This sequence was found in a human donor. It is not recorded whose cells these are; they may come from a transplant donor. The sample was gamma-delta T cells.

The chain's CDR3 is CATWDGPFTYYKKLF. The CDR3, as DNA: TGTGCCACCTGGGATGGCCCCTTTACGTATTATAAGAAACTCTTT. The chain combines TRGV4 with TRGJ1 or TRGJ2. CDR1 and CDR2 (germline): EGSTGY, YDSYTSSV. The J segment lost 4 bases and the V segment lost 1 base, leaving 10 bases of the junction unmatched. The length of the CDR3 is 15 residues.